Many counts were recorded for the clone carrying this TCR beta chain. No antigen is known for it. Following RNA extraction, reverse transcription yielded cDNA that acted as the sequencing template. TCRdb's table, derived via immunoSEQ multiplex PCR, lists solely in-frame clones and lacks some. The table shows some 220,000 clones, with under 75% occurring only once. The CDR3 spans 15 residues. Germline V gene data show CDR1 as SGHDT and CDR2 as YYEEEE. The V gene lost 2 bases and the J gene lost 1 base, with 7 bases spanning the gap. This record belongs to a study of CD8+ T cells in alopecia areata. Study in general: Using the percentage of affected scalp area, treated patients' severity was scored.

Treatment in this sample: oral pan-JAK inhibitor, 5-10 mg twice daily. Study-wide results and limits: In scalp, tofacitinib significantly decreased clonality and expanded CD8+ clones among the top 100. Because of a solitary nonresponder, the connection of baseline CD8+ expansion to response stays uncertain.

The sequenced sample was CD4+ T cells sorted from blood, obtained at week 4, from a patient treated with tofacitinib. The chain is built from TRBV5-6 and TRBJ2-6; D is possibly TRBD2 (5 bases). The sequence was collected from a human donor with alopecia areata. This chain's CDR3 is CASSFGVSGANVLTF. The CDR3 DNA follows: TGTGCCAGCAGCTTCGGGGTATCTGGGGCCAACGTCCTGACTTTC.